The following is a TCR beta chain sequence with its context. The antigen is unknown. The data stem from a study of cytomegalovirus exposure and HLA in healthy donors. Primers: 60 Vbeta forward and 13 Jbeta reverse. Generated by immunoSEQ multiplex PCR, the TCRdb table keeps only in-frame clones and is missing some. The sample holds about 150,000 clones, around 75% seen once. Findings of the study overall: Rare sequences made up most TCRs, while some public TCRs were found in many donors. HLA alleles showed associations with about 15,000 TCR beta sequences in a later analysis, at a 0.05 false discovery rate. In terms of immune exposure information, only CMV serostatus was available.

Germline assignment: CDR1 MNHEY and CDR2 SMNVEV (reference sequence). V was pared by 6 bases and J by 3 bases, with 8 bases of the junction left unmatched. CDR3 size: 17 residues. The source of this sequence is a man aged 18 to 29 in good health and CMV-seropositive. The rearrangement uses TRBV27 and TRBJ2-2; the match to TRBD2 covers 12 bases. The material sequenced was PBMCs. In DNA, the CDR3 is TGTGCCAGCAGCCAACTAGCGGGAGGTGGGGACACCGGGGAGCTGTTTTTT. Translation: CASSQLAGGGDTGELFF.